The 9 T cell receptor beta chains presented below share a single source sample, sequenced in a study of OX40 agonist ivuxolimab in advanced cancers. Some clones are missing from TCRdb's copy, which holds only in-frame ones; the method was immunoSEQ multiplex PCR. This sample yields approximately 12,000 clones, of which 75% to 95% are seen a single time; around three quarters belongs to the top ten. The sample in question was CD4+ or CD8+ T cells sorted from blood, obtained in a trial of the OX40 agonist ivuxolimab. The source is an adult with an advanced solid tumor such as melanoma, head and neck, liver or kidney cancer.

The genes are TRBV19 and TRBJ1-6, with D maybe TRBD1 (5 bases). The germline V gene has CDR1 LNHDA and CDR2 SQIVND (reference sequence). Trimming removed 1 base from V and 9 bases from J, with 13 bases in between. CDR3 size: 15 residues. CDR3 bases: TGTGCCAGTAGTATAGGGGGCAGGTCTTTTTCACCCCTCCACTTT. It encodes CASSIGGRSFSPLHF.

The V gene is TRBV7-9, the J gene TRBJ2-7; no clear D gene. The V and J ends lost 4 bases and 4 bases respectively, with 11 bases between them. This CDR3 contains 13 residues. Germline V gives CDR1 SEHNR, CDR2 FQNEAQ (reference sequence). The CDR3 spells CASSSTSGYEQYF. CDR3 bases: TGTGCCAGCAGCTCCACCTCCGGGTACGAGCAGTACTTC.

The chain joins TRBV7-3 to TRBJ2-7; D not resolved. Germline CDR1 is SGHTA and CDR2 is FQGTGA. V lost 5 bases to trimming and J lost 8 bases, with 16 bases between them. The CDR3 runs to 13 residues. CDR3 sequence reads: CASSPGPPFQQYF. The DNA of the CDR3 is TGTGCCAGCAGCCCCGGACCCCCCTTTCAGCAGTACTTC.

This clone was counted a single time. The rearrangement joins TRBV5-6 to TRBJ1-2, with 7 bases lining up with TRBD1. The CDR3 sequence is 13 residues long. The germline CDR1 and CDR2 sequences are SGHDT and YYEEEE. After removal of 3 bases from V and 4 bases from J, the junction contained 3 bases not matched to a gene. CDR3 sequence reads: CASSWDSSYGYTF. The CDR3 region has the DNA TGTGCCAGCAGCTGGGACAGCTCCTATGGCTACACCTTC.

In its sample, this clone was seen once. CDR3 DNA: TGCGCCAGCAGCCAAGCTTCTTTCGGGAACACTGAAGCTTTCTTT. Amino acid sequence: CASSQASFGNTEAFF. J is TRBJ1-1 and V is TRBV4-3; no firm D call. This CDR3 comprises 15 residues. Germline V CDR1 and CDR2: LGHNA, YSLEER. Trimming removed 1 base from V and 1 base from J, with 10 bases in between.

This clone was counted only a few times. This rearrangement joins TRBV5-1 to TRBJ1-1, with D possibly matching TRBD1 (5 bases). Germline V CDR1 and CDR2: SGHRS, YFSETQ. V lost 3 bases and J lost 0, with 12 bases in between. The CDR3 consists of 15 residues. The CDR3 nucleotides are TGCGCCAGCAGCTACGCCAGACAGCTGAACACTGAAGCTTTCTTT. Translated, it gives CASSYARQLNTEAFF.

This chain joins TRBV7-9 and TRBJ2-5; 7 bases map to TRBD1. Germline CDR1 reads SEHNR; CDR2 reads FQNEAQ (reference sequence). V was pared by 4 bases and J by 5 bases, with 10 bases of the junction left unmatched. This CDR3 contains 15 residues. DNA for the CDR3: TGTGCCAGCAGCTCCCGCGACAGGGAGACGGAGACCCAGTACTTC. Translation gives CASSSRDRETETQYF.

This clone was recorded once. The rearrangement links TRBV7-7 to TRBJ2-1; 10 positions agree with TRBD2. This CDR3 spans 15 amino acids. The V and J ends lost 3 bases and 4 bases, in that order; junction bases with no gene match: 3. The germline V gene has CDR1 SSHAT and CDR2 FNYEAQ (reference sequence). DNA of the CDR3: TGTGCCAGCAGCTTCGGACTAGCGGAATACAATGAGCAGTTCTTC. The encoded protein is CASSFGLAEYNEQFF.

This chain links TRBV5-5 with TRBJ2-7; the match to TRBD1 covers 9 bases. The V segment lost 0 bases and the J segment 0 bases; nucleotides outside the gene matches: 4. Per the germline V gene, CDR1 is SGHKS and CDR2 is YYEKEE (reference sequence). The CDR3 totals 16 residues. The CDR3 protein is CASSLEGQGSSYEQYF. The CDR3 region has the DNA TGTGCCAGCAGCTTGGAGGGACAGGGAAGCTCCTACGAGCAGTACTTC.